A selection of T cell receptor beta chains follows, all from one sample in a study of blood T cell repertoires in COVID-19. Sequencing used immunoSEQ multiplex PCR; TCRdb keeps in-frame clones, though not all of them. The sample yields about 72,000 clones, 85% to 90% seen once. The sample consisted of peripheral blood. The receptors come from a man between 65 and 85 years old with active or convalescent COVID-19. Each CDR3 is given with its conserved first and last residue. A D gene is named only where the DNA matches it firmly. Clone size appears in some rows only: once, few, many, or a class for an expanded clone.

j_gene: TRBJ1-6
abundance: .
d_gene: .
v_gene: TRBV19
CDR3nt: TGTGCCAGTAGTATAGCCGGTTGGAATTCACCCCTCCACTTT
CDR3aa: CASSIAGWNSPLHF

j_gene: TRBJ1-5
abundance: .
d_gene: .
v_gene: TRBV6-2/TRBV6-3
CDR3nt: TGTGCCAGCAGTTACACACAGAAGTCAATGCCCCAGCATTTT
CDR3aa: CASSYTQKSMPQHF

j_gene: TRBJ1-4
abundance: once
d_gene: TRBD1
v_gene: TRBV6-5
CDR3nt: TGTGCCAGCAGTGACTCGGGGACAGGGGGAAAACTGTTTTTT
CDR3aa: CASSDSGTGGKLFF

j_gene: TRBJ1-1
abundance: .
d_gene: .
v_gene: TRBV25-1
CDR3nt: TGTGCCAGCGGAGGCCGAAGAGGGCTGAACACTGAAGCTTTCTTT
CDR3aa: CASGGRRGLNTEAFF

j_gene: TRBJ1-6
abundance: once
d_gene: TRBD1
v_gene: TRBV10-3
CDR3nt: TGTGCCATCACATCGGGACAGGGAGGTAATTCACCCCTCCACTTT
CDR3aa: CAITSGQGGNSPLHF

j_gene: TRBJ2-3
abundance: .
d_gene: TRBD2
v_gene: TRBV6-2/TRBV6-3
CDR3nt: TGTGCCAGCAGTTCGCGACTAGCGGGGACTGGCGATGGTGGCACAGATACGCAGTATTTT
CDR3aa: CASSSRLAGTGDGGTDTQYF

j_gene: TRBJ2-5
abundance: once
d_gene: .
v_gene: TRBV18
CDR3nt: TGTGCCAGCTCCCGTCGGAGAACCCAAGAGACCCAGTACTTC
CDR3aa: CASSRRRTQETQYF

j_gene: TRBJ1-4
abundance: .
d_gene: .
v_gene: TRBV28
CDR3nt: TGTGCCAGCAGTTTATTTCCGGAGAAACTGTTTTTT
CDR3aa: CASSLFPEKLFF

j_gene: TRBJ2-2
abundance: .
d_gene: TRBD2
v_gene: TRBV2
CDR3nt: TGTGCCAGCAGTGATGGGCTAGCGGGCAACACCGGGGAGCTGTTTTTT
CDR3aa: CASSDGLAGNTGELFF

j_gene: TRBJ1-4
abundance: .
d_gene: .
v_gene: TRBV5-8
CDR3nt: TGTGCAACAGGGCTAAGGGTTGAAAAACTGTTTTTT
CDR3aa: CATGLRVEKLFF

j_gene: TRBJ2-1
abundance: .
d_gene: .
v_gene: TRBV6-5
CDR3nt: TGTGCCACCCTTGGAGCTACCTACAATGAGCAGTTCTTC
CDR3aa: CATLGATYNEQFF

j_gene: TRBJ2-2
abundance: .
d_gene: .
v_gene: TRBV12-3/TRBV12-4
CDR3nt: TGTGCCAGCAACTATCAGGGTACCGGGGAGCTGTTTTTT
CDR3aa: CASNYQGTGELFF

j_gene: TRBJ2-2
abundance: .
d_gene: TRBD2
v_gene: TRBV5-1
CDR3nt: TGCGCCAGCACGGCTAGCGGGACGGGTCGAGGGGAGCTGTTTTTT
CDR3aa: CASTASGTGRGELFF